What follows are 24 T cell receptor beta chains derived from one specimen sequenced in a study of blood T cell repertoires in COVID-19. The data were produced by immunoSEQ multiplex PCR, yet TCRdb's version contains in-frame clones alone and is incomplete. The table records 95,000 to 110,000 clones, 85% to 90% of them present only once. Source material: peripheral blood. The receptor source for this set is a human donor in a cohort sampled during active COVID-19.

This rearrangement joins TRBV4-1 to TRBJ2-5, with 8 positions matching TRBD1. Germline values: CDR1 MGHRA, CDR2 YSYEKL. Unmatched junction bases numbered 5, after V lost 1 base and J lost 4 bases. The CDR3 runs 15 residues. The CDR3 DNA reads TGCGCCAGCAGCCAAGGGCGGCAGGGGGCAGAGACCCAGTACTTC. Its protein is CASSQGRQGAETQYF.

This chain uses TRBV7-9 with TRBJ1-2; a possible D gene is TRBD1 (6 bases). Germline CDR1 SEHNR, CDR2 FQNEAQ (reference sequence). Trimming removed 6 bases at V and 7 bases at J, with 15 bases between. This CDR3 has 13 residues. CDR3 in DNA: TGTGCCAGCAGAACCGCAGGGGTAGGTGGCTACACCTTC. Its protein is CASRTAGVGGYTF.

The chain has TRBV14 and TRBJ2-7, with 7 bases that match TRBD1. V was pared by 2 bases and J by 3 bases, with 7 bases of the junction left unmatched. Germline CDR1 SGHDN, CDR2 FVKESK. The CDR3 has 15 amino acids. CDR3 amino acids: CASSQRQGRVYEQYF. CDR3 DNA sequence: TGTGCCAGCAGCCAACGACAGGGTAGGGTCTACGAGCAGTACTTC. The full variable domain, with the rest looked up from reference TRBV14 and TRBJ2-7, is EAGVTQFPSHSVIEKGQTVTLRCDPISGHDNLYWYRRVMGKEIKFLLHFVKESKQDESGMPNNRFLAERTGGTYSTLKVQPAELEDSGVYFCASSQRQGRVYEQYFGPGTRLTVT.

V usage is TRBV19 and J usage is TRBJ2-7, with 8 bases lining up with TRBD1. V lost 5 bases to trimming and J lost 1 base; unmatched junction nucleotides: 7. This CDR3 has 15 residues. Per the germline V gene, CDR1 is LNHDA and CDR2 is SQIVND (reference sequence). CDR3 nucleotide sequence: TGTGCCAGTAGTCAGCCGGGACAGGTTTCCTACGAGCAGTACTTC. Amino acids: CASSQPGQVSYEQYF. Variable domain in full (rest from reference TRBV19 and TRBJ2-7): DGGITQSPKYLFRKEGQNVTLSCEQNLNHDAMYWYRQDPGQGLRLIYYSQIVNDFQKGDIAEGYSVSREKKESFPLTVTSAQKNPTAFYLCASSQPGQVSYEQYFGPGTRLTVT.

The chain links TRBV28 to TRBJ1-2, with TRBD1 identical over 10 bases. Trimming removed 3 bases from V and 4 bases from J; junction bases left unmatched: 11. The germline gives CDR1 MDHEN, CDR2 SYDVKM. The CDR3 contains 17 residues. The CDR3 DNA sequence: TGTGCCAGCAGTTTTAGGGCGGTGGGACAGGGGCCCTATGGCTACACCTTC. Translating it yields CASSFRAVGQGPYGYTF.

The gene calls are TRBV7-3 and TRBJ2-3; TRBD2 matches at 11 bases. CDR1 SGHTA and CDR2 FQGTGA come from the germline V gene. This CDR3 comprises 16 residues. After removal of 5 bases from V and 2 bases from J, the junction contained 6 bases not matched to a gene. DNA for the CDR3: TGTGCCAGCAGCAAAGGGACTAGCGGATCCACAGATACGCAGTATTTT. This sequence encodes CASSKGTSGSTDTQYF.

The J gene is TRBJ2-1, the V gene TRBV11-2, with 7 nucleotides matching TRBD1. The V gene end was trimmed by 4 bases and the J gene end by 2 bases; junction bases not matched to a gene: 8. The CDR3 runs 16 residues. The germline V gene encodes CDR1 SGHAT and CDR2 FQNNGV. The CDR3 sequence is CASSSLTGVAYNEQFF. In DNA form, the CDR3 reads TGTGCCAGCAGCTCACTTACAGGGGTAGCCTACAATGAGCAGTTCTTC. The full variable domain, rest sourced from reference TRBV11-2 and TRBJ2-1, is EAGVAQSPRYKIIEKRQSVAFWCNPISGHATLYWYQQILGQGPKLLIQFQNNGVVDDSQLPKDRFSAERLKGVDSTLKIQPAKLEDSAVYLCASSSLTGVAYNEQFFGPGTRLTVL.

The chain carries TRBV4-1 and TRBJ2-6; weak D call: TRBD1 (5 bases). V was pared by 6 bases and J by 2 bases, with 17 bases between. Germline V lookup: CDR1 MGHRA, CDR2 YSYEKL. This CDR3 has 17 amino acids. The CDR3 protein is CASSPQETQPGANVLTF. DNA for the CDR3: TGCGCCAGCAGTCCACAGGAAACCCAACCTGGGGCCAACGTCCTGACTTTC.

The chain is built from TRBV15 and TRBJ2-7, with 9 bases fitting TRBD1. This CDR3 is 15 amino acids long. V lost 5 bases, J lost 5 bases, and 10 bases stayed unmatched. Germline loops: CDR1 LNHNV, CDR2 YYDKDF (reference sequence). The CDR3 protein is CATSEPGTGTDEQYF. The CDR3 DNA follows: TGTGCCACCAGCGAACCCGGGACAGGGACGGACGAGCAGTACTTC.

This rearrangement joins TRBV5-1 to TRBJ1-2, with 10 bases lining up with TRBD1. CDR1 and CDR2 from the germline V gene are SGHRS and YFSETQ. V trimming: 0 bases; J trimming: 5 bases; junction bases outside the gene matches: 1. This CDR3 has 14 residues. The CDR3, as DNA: TGCGCCAGCAGCTTGGGACAGGGGGCTTATGGCTACACCTTC. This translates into CASSLGQGAYGYTF.

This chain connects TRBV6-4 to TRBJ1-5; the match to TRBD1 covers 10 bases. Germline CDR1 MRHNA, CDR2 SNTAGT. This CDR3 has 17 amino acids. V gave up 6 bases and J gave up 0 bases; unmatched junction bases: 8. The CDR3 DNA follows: TGTGCCAGCAGGTTGGGACAGGGGATCTATAGCAATCAGCCCCAGCATTTT. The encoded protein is CASRLGQGIYSNQPQHF.

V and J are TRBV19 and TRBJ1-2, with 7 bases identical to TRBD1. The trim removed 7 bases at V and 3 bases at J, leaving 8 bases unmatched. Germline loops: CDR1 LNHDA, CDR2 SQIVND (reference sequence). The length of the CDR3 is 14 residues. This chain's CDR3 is CASTRQGLDYGYTF. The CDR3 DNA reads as TGTGCCAGTACCCGACAGGGTTTAGACTATGGCTACACCTTC.

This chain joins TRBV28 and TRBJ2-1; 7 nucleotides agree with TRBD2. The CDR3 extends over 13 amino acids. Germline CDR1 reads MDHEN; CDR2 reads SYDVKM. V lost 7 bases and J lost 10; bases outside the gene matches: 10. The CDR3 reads CASTLLAEGEQFF. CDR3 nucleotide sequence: TGTGCCAGCACTCTTCTAGCGGAGGGGGAGCAGTTCTTC.

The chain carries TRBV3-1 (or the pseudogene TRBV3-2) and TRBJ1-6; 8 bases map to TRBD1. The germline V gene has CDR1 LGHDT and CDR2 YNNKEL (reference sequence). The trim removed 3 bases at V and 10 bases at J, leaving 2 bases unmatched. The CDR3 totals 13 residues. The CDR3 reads CASSQTGDSPLHF. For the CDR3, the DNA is TGTGCCAGCAGCCAGACAGGGGACTCACCCCTCCACTTT.

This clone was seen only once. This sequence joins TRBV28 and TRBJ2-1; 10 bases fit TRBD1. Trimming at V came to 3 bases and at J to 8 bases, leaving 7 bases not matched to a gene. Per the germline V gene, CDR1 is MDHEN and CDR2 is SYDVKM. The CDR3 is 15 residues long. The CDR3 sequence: CASSLSGQGIDEQFF. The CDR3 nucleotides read TGTGCCAGCAGTTTGTCGGGACAGGGGATCGATGAGCAGTTCTTC. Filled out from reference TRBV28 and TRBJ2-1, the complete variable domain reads DVKVTQSSRYLVKRTGEKVFLECVQDMDHENMFWYRQDPGLGLRLIYFSYDVKMKEKGDIPEGYSVSREKKERFSLILESASTNQTSMYLCASSLSGQGIDEQFFGPGTRLTVL.

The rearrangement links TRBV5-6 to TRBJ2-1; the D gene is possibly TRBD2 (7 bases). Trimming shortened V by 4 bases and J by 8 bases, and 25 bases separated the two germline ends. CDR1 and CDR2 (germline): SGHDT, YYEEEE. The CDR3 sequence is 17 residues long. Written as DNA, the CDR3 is TGTGCCAGCAGCGGCTTCTTGGGGAGGGGGGATCCGCATGAGCAGTTCTTC. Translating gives CASSGFLGRGDPHEQFF.

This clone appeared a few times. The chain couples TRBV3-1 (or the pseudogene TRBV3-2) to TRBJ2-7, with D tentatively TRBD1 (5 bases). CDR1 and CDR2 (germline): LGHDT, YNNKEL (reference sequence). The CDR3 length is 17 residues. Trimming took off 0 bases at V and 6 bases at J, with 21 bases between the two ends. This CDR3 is CASSQDLLAGRMGEQYF. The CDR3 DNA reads TGTGCCAGCAGCCAAGACCTTCTCGCAGGGCGAATGGGCGAGCAGTACTTC.

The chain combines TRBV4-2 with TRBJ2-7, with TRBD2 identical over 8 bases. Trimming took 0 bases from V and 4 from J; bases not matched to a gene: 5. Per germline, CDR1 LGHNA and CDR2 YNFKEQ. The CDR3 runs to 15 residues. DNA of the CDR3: TGTGCCAGCAGCCAAGATCCAGCGGGAGATTACGAGCAGTACTTC. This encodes CASSQDPAGDYEQYF.

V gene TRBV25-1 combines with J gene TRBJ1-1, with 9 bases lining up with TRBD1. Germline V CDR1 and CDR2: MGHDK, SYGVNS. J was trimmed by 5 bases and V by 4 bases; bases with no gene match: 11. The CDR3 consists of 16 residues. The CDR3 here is CASSGRTGVGGTEAFF. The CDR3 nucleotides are TGTGCCAGCAGTGGACGGACAGGGGTGGGGGGTACTGAAGCTTTCTTT.

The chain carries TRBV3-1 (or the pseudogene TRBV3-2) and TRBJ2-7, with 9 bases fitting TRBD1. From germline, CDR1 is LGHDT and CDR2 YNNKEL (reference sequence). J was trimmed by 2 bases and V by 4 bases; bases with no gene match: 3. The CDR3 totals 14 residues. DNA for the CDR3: TGTGCCAGCAGCCCCGGGACAGGGACCTACGAGCAGTACTTC. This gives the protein CASSPGTGTYEQYF.

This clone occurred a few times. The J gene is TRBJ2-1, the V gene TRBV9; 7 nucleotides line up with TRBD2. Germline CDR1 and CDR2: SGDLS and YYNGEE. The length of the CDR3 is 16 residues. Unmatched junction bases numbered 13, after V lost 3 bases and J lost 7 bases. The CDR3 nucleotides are TGTGCCAGCAGCGCAGTCAAGACTAGCCGTGAAAATGAGCAGTTCTTC. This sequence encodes CASSAVKTSRENEQFF. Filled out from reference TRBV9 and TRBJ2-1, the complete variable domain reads DSGVTQTPKHLITATGQRVTLRCSPRSGDLSVYWYQQSLDQGLQFLIQYYNGEERAKGNILERFSAQQFPDLHSELNLSSLELGDSALYFCASSAVKTSRENEQFFGPGTRLTVL.

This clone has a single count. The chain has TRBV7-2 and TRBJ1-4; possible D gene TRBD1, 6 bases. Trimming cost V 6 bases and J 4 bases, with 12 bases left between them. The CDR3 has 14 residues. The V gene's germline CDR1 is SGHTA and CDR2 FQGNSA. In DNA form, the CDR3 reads TGTGCCAGCAGTCTGGACAGCTATAATGAAAAACTGTTTTTT. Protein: CASSLDSYNEKLFF.

CDR3 sequence reads: CASKSLGLAGEGTQYF. CDR3 DNA: TGTGCCAGCAAGAGTTTGGGACTAGCGGGGGAAGGTACGCAGTATTTT. The chain has TRBV2 and TRBJ2-3; TRBD2 matches 14 bases. This CDR3 has 16 residues. The junction had 11 bases not matched to a gene; V was cut back by 7 bases and J by 8 bases. Germline lookup yields CDR1 SNHLY and CDR2 FYNNEI.

The CDR3 nucleotides read TGTGCCAGCAGCCGACGCACGACTAGCGGGTGGGACAATGAGCAGTTCTTC. Its protein product is CASSRRTTSGWDNEQFF. The V and J genes are TRBV14 and TRBJ2-1; 10 nucleotides agree with TRBD2. Germline V gives CDR1 SGHDN, CDR2 FVKESK. Trimming took 4 bases from V and 5 from J; bases not matched to a gene: 11. This CDR3 comprises 17 residues.